This TCR beta chain was sequenced during a study of cytomegalovirus exposure and HLA in healthy donors. Points from the study as a whole: A few of the chains that were CMV-associated were confirmed in vitro to be specific for CMV antigens. Some highly shared sequence variants likely arose as a pipeline artifact.

Germline assignment: CDR1 LNHDA and CDR2 SQIVND (reference sequence). This CDR3 comprises 16 residues. V was clipped by 5 bases and J by 2 bases; unmatched bases: 3. On this clone: What it binds is not known.

The PCR made use of 60 Vbeta and 13 Jbeta primers. Generated by immunoSEQ multiplex PCR, the TCRdb table keeps only in-frame clones and is missing some. The table lists approximately 130,000 clones, over 70% of them singletons. This chain uses TRBV19 with TRBJ1-6; TRBD1 agrees at 10 bases. Material: PBMCs. This sequence originates from a woman aged 45-65 years in good health and CMV-seropositive. CDR3 loop: CASSVDRGTYNSPLHF. In DNA form, the CDR3 reads TGTGCCAGTAGTGTGGACAGGGGGACCTATAATTCACCCCTCCACTTT.